The 12 T cell receptor beta chains below were found in one sample sequenced in a study of blood T cell repertoires in COVID-19. Libraries were prepared by immunoSEQ multiplex PCR; TCRdb keeps only in-frame clonotypes and omits some of them. The repertoire holds hundreds of thousands of clones, with around 89% as singletons. Sequencing was carried out using peripheral blood. These receptors were obtained from a man aged 35 to 55 with acute or convalescent COVID-19.

The genes are TRBV5-4 and TRBJ1-5; the match to TRBD1 covers 7 bases. Germline V gene sequence: CDR1 SGHNT, CDR2 YYREEE (reference sequence). V trimming: 5 bases; J trimming: 8 bases; junction bases outside the gene matches: 16. The CDR3 is 16 amino acids. The CDR3 protein is CASSSDRVPFLEPQHF. The CDR3 DNA sequence: TGTGCCAGCAGTTCAGACAGGGTCCCATTTCTAGAGCCCCAGCATTTT. Filled out from reference TRBV5-4 and TRBJ1-5, the complete variable domain reads ETGVTQSPTHLIKTRGQQVTLRCSSQSGHNTVSWYQQALGQGPQFIFQYYREEENGRGNFPPRFSGLQFPNYSSELNVNALELDDSALYLCASSSDRVPFLEPQHFGDGTRLSIL.

A word on this clone: This sample also contains other DNA sequences that code for the same CDR3. V is TRBV5-1 and J is TRBJ2-7; D unresolved. Germline V lookup: CDR1 SGHRS, CDR2 YFSETQ. With 4 bases removed from V and 2 bases from J, the gap between germline ends came to 7 bases. The CDR3 sequence is 12 residues long. The CDR3 DNA follows: TGCGCCAGCAGCCAAGGAGCCTACGAGCAGTACTTC. Protein sequence: CASSQGAYEQYF.

The chain employs TRBV3-1 (or the pseudogene TRBV3-2) and TRBJ2-7; 12 positions match TRBD2. The CDR3 is 15 residues long. Trimming took 2 bases from V and 4 from J; bases not matched to a gene: 3. Germline CDR1 is LGHDT and CDR2 is YNNKEL (reference sequence). CDR3 region: CASSQTSGGYYEQYF. In DNA, the CDR3 is TGTGCCAGCAGCCAAACTAGCGGGGGGTATTACGAGCAGTACTTC.

The chain uses TRBV10-3 and TRBJ1-1, with D maybe TRBD1 (6 bases). Germline V gene data show CDR1 as ENHRY and CDR2 as SYGVKD. The CDR3 has 13 residues. V shed 10 bases and J shed 0 bases, with 12 bases lying between them. CDR3 sequence reads: CATIGQMNTEAFF. Written as DNA, the CDR3 is TGTGCCACTATCGGACAGATGAACACTGAAGCTTTCTTT.

The rearrangement uses TRBV5-4 and TRBJ2-1, with D unclear. The CDR3 has 15 residues. V was shortened by 0 bases and J by 5 bases, with 12 bases between the two germline ends. CDR1 SGHNT and CDR2 YYREEE come from the germline V gene (reference sequence). The CDR3: CASSLAQVLDNEQFF. The CDR3 nucleotides are TGTGCCAGCAGCTTGGCGCAGGTGCTGGACAATGAGCAGTTCTTC.

The genes are TRBV5-1 and TRBJ1-1, with D hard to call. Germline CDR1 SGHRS, CDR2 YFSETQ. V lost 2 bases, J lost 0 bases, and 8 bases lay in between. The CDR3 has 14 amino acids. CDR3 nucleotide sequence: TGCGCCAGCAGCTTTGTTTCCATGAACACTGAAGCTTTCTTT. It codes for CASSFVSMNTEAFF. Drawing the rest from reference TRBV5-1 and TRBJ1-1, the complete variable domain is KAGVTQTPRYLIKTRGQQVTLSCSPISGHRSVSWYQQTPGQGLQFLFEYFSETQRNKGNFPGRFSGRQFSNSRSEMNVSTLELGDSALYLCASSFVSMNTEAFFGQGTRLTVV.

The gene calls are TRBV2 and TRBJ1-6, with D uncertain. CDR1 and CDR2 from the germline V gene are SNHLY and FYNNEI. V lost 6 bases and J 17 bases, leaving 20 bases between the germline ends. The CDR3 has 13 amino acids. This CDR3 is CASRRESSTGIHF. The CDR3 DNA reads as TGTGCCAGCAGAAGGGAATCCTCAACGGGGATCCACTTT.

This clone was seen once. J is TRBJ2-2 and V is TRBV24-1, with 8 nucleotides matching TRBD1. The V gene's germline CDR1 is KGHDR and CDR2 SFDVKD. V gave up 3 bases and J gave up 5 bases; unmatched junction bases: 10. This CDR3 has 17 residues. The CDR3 nucleotides read TGTGCCACCAGTGATGGGGGTCGTACAGGGGGAACCGGGGAGCTGTTTTTT. Encoded protein: CATSDGGRTGGTGELFF.

The chain links TRBV19 to TRBJ1-4; D may be TRBD1 (5 bases). The CDR3 contains 12 residues. Germline V gene lookup returns CDR1 LNHDA and CDR2 SQIVND (reference sequence). Trimming cost V 3 bases and J 15 bases, with 14 bases left between them. CDR3 sequence: CASSITAGGVFF. The DNA for the CDR3 is TGTGCCAGTAGTATTACGGCGGGGGGTGTGTTTTTT.

As concerns this clone: One end of the junction varies from germline; a read error may be responsible. The chain is built from TRBV19 and TRBJ2-3; 10 nucleotides align to TRBD2. In germline, CDR1 is LNHDA, CDR2 SQIVND (reference sequence). The CDR3 contains 16 residues. The CDR3 loop reads CASSLERGGTTDTQYF. The CDR3 nucleotides are TGTGCCAGTAGTTTAGAGCGGGGGGGGACTACAGATACGCAGTATTTT.

The J gene is TRBJ1-2, the V gene TRBV6-1, with 9 bases matching TRBD1. J gave up 1 base and V 2 bases, and 2 bases lay outside the gene matches. Germline assignment: CDR1 MNHNS and CDR2 SASEGT. The CDR3 runs 15 residues. Here the CDR3 reads CASSELGQGNYGYTF. The CDR3 nucleotides are TGTGCCAGCAGTGAATTGGGACAGGGTAACTATGGCTACACCTTC.

The genes are TRBV10-2 and TRBJ2-3; 8 nucleotides match TRBD1. This CDR3 has 17 residues. Germline V gene data show CDR1 as WSHSY and CDR2 as SAAADI. With V trimmed by 0 bases and J by 1 base, 6 bases remained unmatched. CDR3: CASSESGTGQGTDTQYF. The CDR3 nucleotides are TGCGCCAGCAGTGAGTCGGGGACAGGCCAGGGCACAGATACGCAGTATTTT.